This T cell receptor (beta chain) was obtained from a study of blood T cell dynamics during melanoma immunotherapy. Points from the study as a whole: Clones driving repertoire changes may be melanoma-specific or general immune activation.

Some clones are missing from TCRdb's copy, which holds only in-frame ones; the method was immunoSEQ multiplex PCR. The sample holds approximately 6,100 clones; roughly 85% are singletons and the top ten take about 3.3%. Germline trimming cut 0 bases from V and 7 bases from J; bases unmatched to any gene: 11. CDR1 and CDR2 from the germline V gene are SEHNR and FQNEAQ (reference sequence). This CDR3 has 17 residues. The time point denotes: pre-treatment baseline. Worth noting for this clone: Its target is not known.

This specimen consisted of blood, obtained from a patient treated with checkpoint blockade. The source is a human donor with melanoma. The chain has TRBV7-9 and TRBJ2-3; 9 positions agree with TRBD2. CDR3 amino acids: CASSLATSGPLRNTQYF. For the CDR3, the DNA is TGTGCCAGCAGCTTAGCGACTAGCGGCCCGCTAAGGAATACGCAGTATTTT.